The present entry profiles one T cell receptor (beta chain) with its context. V gave up 0 bases and J gave up 5 bases, with 5 bases separating them. There are 13 residues in the CDR3. CDR1 and CDR2 from the germline V gene are MNHEY and SMNVEV (reference sequence). This specimen comes from a study of T cells in narcolepsy. Turning to the study itself: Donors had narcolepsy type 1 or type 2, or were healthy controls.

The protocol was immunoSEQ multiplex PCR, while the TCRdb copy is restricted to in-frame clones and leaves out a portion. The table records about 24,000 clones, less than 70% of them present only once. This sequence was found in a human donor in good health. The sequencing sample was made of memory (CD45RA-) CD4+ T cells from blood. J is TRBJ2-1 and V is TRBV27, with D hard to call. The CDR3: CASSLSAHNEQFF. CDR3 DNA sequence: TGTGCCAGCAGTTTATCTGCACACAATGAGCAGTTCTTC.